This TCR beta chain came from a study of shared clonotypes between healthy human individuals. This CDR3 has 16 residues. Germline V gene lookup returns CDR1 SEHNR and CDR2 FQNEAQ (reference sequence). V was trimmed by 0 bases and J by 4 bases, leaving 12 bases between them. Worth noting for this clone: Its antigen is still unknown.

Donors, without exception, were Caucasian adults residing in Nashville, Tennessee. Broader study findings: Donors were few, which limited the genetic and exposure-history diversity represented. Deeper or shallower sequencing was expected to change how clonotypes are shared among donors.

Original handling: With immunoSEQ giving junction-only sequences and no quality scores, filtering differed. The protocol was immunoSEQ multiplex PCR, while the TCRdb copy is restricted to in-frame clones and leaves out a portion. V and J calls and clone size come straight from that table; D and trimming were deduced from the DNA. The data hold fewer than 650,000 clones, with around 81% observed a single time. The receptor was derived from a woman aged 40 to 50 in good health. Some clones in this sample may be carry-over from other donors' samples. The chain is built from TRBV7-9 and TRBJ2-2; a weak D match, TRBD2 (6 bases). The source material was PBMCs. The CDR3 sequence is CASSLAASVITGELFF. Here the CDR3 DNA reads TGTGCCAGCAGCTTAGCTGCTAGCGTAATCACCGGGGAGCTGTTTTTT.